Following are 5 T cell receptor beta chains from one sample sequenced in a study of CD8+CD57+ T cells in acquired aplastic anemia. Profiling of TCR beta VDJ combinations and CDR3 sequences used genomic DNA as template. TCRdb processed the reads anew with MiXCR; each CDR3 protein has one entry. The table includes approximately 200,000 distinct CDR3 sequences, 64% detected once. Material for sequencing was sorted CD4+, CD8+, or CD8+CD57+ T cells (not recorded which) from PBMCs. These receptors were taken from a human donor with severe aplastic anemia or a healthy control (not recorded which).

The chain combines TRBV19 with TRBJ2-5; D gene unclear. Looked up from germline, CDR1 is LNHDA and CDR2 is SQIVND (reference sequence). V shed 3 bases and J shed 0 bases, with 2 bases lying between them. This CDR3 has 12 amino acids. CDR3 bases: TGTGCCAGTAGTATGTACCAAGAGACCCAGTACTTC. As protein: CASSMYQETQYF.

This sequence joins TRBV7-2 and TRBJ2-1; D gene unclear. This CDR3 comprises 13 residues. V lost 8 bases and J 0 bases, leaving 8 bases between the germline ends. CDR1 SGHTA and CDR2 FQGNSA come from the germline V gene. For the CDR3, the DNA is TGTGCCAGCTCTCCACCCTCCTACAATGAGCAGTTCTTC. It encodes CASSPPSYNEQFF.

The rearrangement uses TRBV7-3 and TRBJ1-1; no definite D call. Trimming took off 2 bases at V and 12 bases at J, with 16 bases between the two ends. Germline V gives CDR1 SGHTA, CDR2 FQGTGA. The CDR3 totals 13 residues. CDR3 protein: CASSLPPATEPFF. Written as DNA, the CDR3 is TGTGCCAGCAGCTTACCCCCGGCAACCGAACCTTTCTTT.

A word on this clonotype: The junction and the germline gene differ at one end; a read error may be behind it. The chain combines TRBV6-5 with TRBJ2-3, with 13 bases aligning to TRBD2. The CDR3 contains 15 residues. Germline V gene lookup returns CDR1 MNHEY and CDR2 SVGAGI. DNA for the CDR3: TGTGCCAGCCGGGGACTAGCGGGGATCACAGATACGCGGTATTTT. Protein: CASRGLAGITDTRYF.

This clonotype was seen only once. One end of the junction varies from germline; a read error may be responsible. The chain carries TRBV10-3 and TRBJ2-1; weak D call: TRBD1 (6 bases). The germline CDR1 and CDR2 sequences are ENHRY and SYGVKD. The CDR3 runs to 15 residues. The CDR3 sequence is CAISESQNRVVERFF. The CDR3 bases are TGTGCCATCAGTGAGTCCCAAAACAGGGTCGTGGAGCGGTTCTTC.